The rows below give T cell receptor beta chains drawn from one sample of a study of T cells in Graves' hyperthyroidism and ophthalmopathy. One entry per CDR3 protein results from TCRdb running MiXCR on the multiplex PCR reads. The sample yields about 600,000 distinct CDR3 sequences, about 16% seen once. The sequenced sample consisted of blood. Every receptor here comes from a woman aged 40 to 55 with Graves' ophthalmopathy. The CDR3 runs from the conserved cysteine through the conserved F or W. A D gene is named only where the DNA matches it firmly. For some rows the clone size is stated as once, few or many, or as a class when expanded; others skip it.

clone size: NA; J gene: TRBJ2-5; D gene: TRBD2; V gene: TRBV3-1; CDR3 DNA: TGTGCCAGCAGCCAAGAATTCGGTGGCCGGGGGGGGACCCAGTACTTC; CDR3 protein: CASSQEFGGRGGTQYF
clone size: few; J gene: TRBJ2-1; D gene: TRBD1; V gene: TRBV29-1; CDR3 DNA: TGCAGCGTTGAATCCAGGGGGCATGTCAATGAGCAGTTCTTC; CDR3 protein: CSVESRGHVNEQFF
clone size: many; J gene: TRBJ2-7; D gene: NA; V gene: TRBV2; CDR3 DNA: TGTGCCAGCAGTGTTACAGGTACCTACGAGCAGTACTTC; CDR3 protein: CASSVTGTYEQYF
clone size: many; J gene: TRBJ2-1; D gene: NA; V gene: TRBV2; CDR3 DNA: TGTGCCAGCAGTGAAGGGGGCCTAGTCTACAATGAGCAGTTCTTC; CDR3 protein: CASSEGGLVYNEQFF
clone size: NA; J gene: TRBJ1-5; D gene: NA; V gene: TRBV20-1; CDR3 DNA: TGCAGTGCTCCCGGAGGGGGGAATCAGCCCCAGCATTTT; CDR3 protein: CSAPGGGNQPQHF
clone size: NA; J gene: TRBJ1-1; D gene: NA; V gene: TRBV5-6; CDR3 DNA: TGTGCCAGCAGCTTGCGGTACCGGAACACTGAAGCTTTCTTT; CDR3 protein: CASSLRYRNTEAFF
clone size: NA; J gene: TRBJ2-2; D gene: TRBD1; V gene: TRBV18; CDR3 DNA: TGTGCCAGCTCACCGCAGGGGGAAACCGGGGAGCTGTTTTTT; CDR3 protein: CASSPQGETGELFF
clone size: NA; J gene: TRBJ2-6; D gene: NA; V gene: TRBV12-3/TRBV12-4; CDR3 DNA: TGTGCCAGCAGCACGACCTCTGGGGCCAACGTCCTGACTTTC; CDR3 protein: CASSTTSGANVLTF
clone size: NA; J gene: TRBJ2-2; D gene: NA; V gene: TRBV2; CDR3 DNA: TGTGCCAGCAGTGAAGGCGGGGAGAACACCGGGGAGCTGTTTTTT; CDR3 protein: CASSEGGENTGELFF
clone size: NA; J gene: TRBJ2-3; D gene: NA; V gene: TRBV30; CDR3 DNA: TGTGCCTGGGAGGCTAGCGGCACAGATACGCAGTATTTT; CDR3 protein: CAWEASGTDTQYF
clone size: many; J gene: TRBJ1-1; D gene: NA; V gene: TRBV14; CDR3 DNA: TGTGCCAGCAGCCAAGATATGGGGCGCGAAGCTTTCTTT; CDR3 protein: CASSQDMGREAFF
clone size: NA; J gene: TRBJ1-6; D gene: NA; V gene: TRBV14; CDR3 DNA: TGTGCCAGCAGCCAAGATTGGGGGTACCGGTTGGATTCACCCCTCCACTTT; CDR3 protein: CASSQDWGYRLDSPLHF
clone size: many; J gene: TRBJ2-3; D gene: NA; V gene: TRBV20-1; CDR3 DNA: TGCAGTGCTAGATCGGTGTGGACAGAGAGCACAGATACGCAGTATTTT; CDR3 protein: CSARSVWTESTDTQYF
clone size: few; J gene: TRBJ1-1; D gene: NA; V gene: TRBV29-1; CDR3 DNA: TGCAGCGTTGATACAGAAGCTTTCTTT; CDR3 protein: CSVDTEAFF
clone size: many; J gene: TRBJ2-1; D gene: NA; V gene: TRBV28; CDR3 DNA: TGTGCCAGCAGTTTCTCGGGACGGGGATCCAATGAGCAGTTCTTC; CDR3 protein: CASSFSGRGSNEQFF
clone size: few; J gene: TRBJ1-6; D gene: NA; V gene: TRBV20-1; CDR3 DNA: TGCAGTGCTAGTCCCCAGGGAATTGCGGGGAAGGATAATTCACCCCTCCACTTT; CDR3 protein: CSASPQGIAGKDNSPLHF
clone size: NA; J gene: TRBJ2-5; D gene: NA; V gene: TRBV7-9; CDR3 DNA: TGTGCCAGCAGCTCAACTAACACAGAGTGGGAACAAGAGACCCAGTACTTC; CDR3 protein: CASSSTNTEWEQETQYF
clone size: many; J gene: TRBJ1-6; D gene: TRBD1; V gene: TRBV11-2; CDR3 DNA: TGTGCCAGCAGTATCCGGGACAGTGGGTCACCCCTCCACTTT; CDR3 protein: CASSIRDSGSPLHF
clone size: NA; J gene: TRBJ1-2; D gene: TRBD1; V gene: TRBV29-1; CDR3 DNA: TGCAGCGTTGTCGGGCAGGGGGGGTATGGCTACACCTTC; CDR3 protein: CSVVGQGGYGYTF
clone size: NA; J gene: TRBJ2-7; D gene: NA; V gene: TRBV29-1; CDR3 DNA: TGCAGCGTTCTCAGCGGGCGTTCCTACGAGCAGTACTTC; CDR3 protein: CSVLSGRSYEQYF
clone size: many; J gene: TRBJ1-5; D gene: NA; V gene: TRBV12-3/TRBV12-4; CDR3 DNA: TGTGCCAGCAGCGTGGGGGGGAGTCTTCAGCCCCAGCATTTT; CDR3 protein: CASSVGGSLQPQHF
clone size: many; J gene: TRBJ1-1; D gene: NA; V gene: TRBV7-3; CDR3 DNA: TGTGCCAGCAGCTACACAGGGTTATCTGAAGCTTTCTTT; CDR3 protein: CASSYTGLSEAFF